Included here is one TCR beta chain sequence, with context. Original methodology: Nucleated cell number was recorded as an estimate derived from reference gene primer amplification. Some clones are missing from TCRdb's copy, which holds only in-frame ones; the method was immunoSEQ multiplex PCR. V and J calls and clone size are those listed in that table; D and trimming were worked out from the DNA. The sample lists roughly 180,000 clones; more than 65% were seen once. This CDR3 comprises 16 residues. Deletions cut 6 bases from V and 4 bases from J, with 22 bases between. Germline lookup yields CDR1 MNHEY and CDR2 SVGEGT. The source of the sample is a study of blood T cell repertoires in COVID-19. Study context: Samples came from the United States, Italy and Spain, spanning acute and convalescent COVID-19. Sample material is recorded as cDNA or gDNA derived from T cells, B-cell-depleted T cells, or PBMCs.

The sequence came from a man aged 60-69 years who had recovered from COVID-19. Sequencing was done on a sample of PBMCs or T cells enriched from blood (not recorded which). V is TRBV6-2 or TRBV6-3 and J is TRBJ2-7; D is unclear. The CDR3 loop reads CASSPLRHVPHYEQYF. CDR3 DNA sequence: TGTGCCAGCAGCCCTCTCCGACACGTCCCCCATTACGAGCAGTACTTC.